These T cell receptor beta chains were read from a single sample in a study of cytomegalovirus exposure and HLA in healthy donors. Generated by immunoSEQ multiplex PCR, the TCRdb table keeps only in-frame clones and is missing some. The sample carries just under 95,000 clones, over 70% recorded once. The sample comprised PBMCs. These receptors came from a man aged 50 to 59 in good health and CMV-seropositive. CDR3s include the opening cysteine and the closing phenylalanine or tryptophan. D genes are given only for firm matches. Rows may omit the clone size; those that give it use once, few, many or a size class.

J gene: TRBJ2-7; D gene: TRBD1; V gene: TRBV11-2; clone size: .; CDR3 protein: CASSSGQGVYEQYF; CDR3 DNA: TGTGCCAGCAGCTCGGGACAGGGGGTTTACGAGCAGTACTTC
J gene: TRBJ1-2; D gene: .; V gene: TRBV7-2; clone size: .; CDR3 protein: CASSLAQGIYGYTF; CDR3 DNA: TGTGCCAGCAGCTTAGCGCAGGGGATCTATGGCTACACCTTC
J gene: TRBJ2-5; D gene: TRBD2; V gene: TRBV10-2; clone size: .; CDR3 protein: CASSVLAGVQETQYF; CDR3 DNA: TGCGCCAGCAGTGTACTAGCGGGGGTCCAAGAGACCCAGTACTTC
J gene: TRBJ1-2; D gene: TRBD1; V gene: TRBV5-1; clone size: .; CDR3 protein: CASSETTWDRGPSSNYGYTF; CDR3 DNA: TGCGCCAGCAGCGAGACGACTTGGGACAGGGGCCCTTCCTCTAACTATGGCTACACCTTC
J gene: TRBJ1-1; D gene: .; V gene: TRBV6-1; clone size: .; CDR3 protein: CASSERRGLNTEAFF; CDR3 DNA: TGTGCCAGCAGTGAACGAAGGGGTCTGAACACTGAAGCTTTCTTT
J gene: TRBJ1-1; D gene: TRBD1; V gene: TRBV10-3; clone size: .; CDR3 protein: CAISGRDRGAEAFF; CDR3 DNA: TGTGCCATCAGTGGTAGGGACAGGGGGGCAGAAGCTTTCTTT
J gene: TRBJ2-5; D gene: .; V gene: TRBV19; clone size: .; CDR3 protein: CASSIGQPPGTQYF; CDR3 DNA: TGTGCCAGTAGTATAGGGCAACCCCCGGGGACCCAGTACTTC
J gene: TRBJ2-7; D gene: .; V gene: TRBV7-2; clone size: few; CDR3 protein: CASSLGPEGYEQYF; CDR3 DNA: TGTGCCAGCAGCTTAGGTCCCGAGGGCTACGAGCAGTACTTC
J gene: TRBJ2-7; D gene: .; V gene: TRBV27; clone size: .; CDR3 protein: CASSHKGVSYEQYF; CDR3 DNA: TGTGCCAGCAGTCACAAGGGGGTCTCCTACGAGCAGTACTTC
J gene: TRBJ2-2; D gene: TRBD1; V gene: TRBV6-6; clone size: .; CDR3 protein: CASGTGQTGELFF; CDR3 DNA: TGTGCCAGCGGGACAGGGCAGACCGGGGAGCTGTTTTTT
J gene: TRBJ2-7; D gene: TRBD1; V gene: TRBV19; clone size: .; CDR3 protein: CASSISGGPYEQYF; CDR3 DNA: TGTGCCAGTAGTATTTCAGGGGGCCCCTACGAGCAGTACTTC
J gene: TRBJ2-5; D gene: .; V gene: TRBV9; clone size: .; CDR3 protein: CASSVSNQETQYF; CDR3 DNA: TGTGCCAGCAGCGTGTCTAACCAAGAGACCCAGTACTTC
J gene: TRBJ1-1; D gene: .; V gene: TRBV7-9; clone size: .; CDR3 protein: CSSSLLQSQAFF; CDR3 DNA: TGTTCCAGCAGCTTATTACAGAGCCAAGCTTTCTTT
J gene: TRBJ2-7; D gene: TRBD2; V gene: TRBV18; clone size: .; CDR3 protein: CASSPMTSGVNEQYF; CDR3 DNA: TGTGCCAGCTCACCGATGACTAGCGGGGTGAACGAGCAGTACTTC
J gene: TRBJ2-1; D gene: .; V gene: TRBV4-3; clone size: .; CDR3 protein: CASTPSGQGNGEQFF; CDR3 DNA: TGCGCCAGCACCCCGTCGGGTCAGGGAAATGGTGAGCAGTTCTTC
J gene: TRBJ1-6; D gene: .; V gene: TRBV2; clone size: once; CDR3 protein: CASSPTTGISPLHF; CDR3 DNA: TGTGCCAGCAGTCCAACTACAGGGATCTCACCCCTCCACTTT
J gene: TRBJ1-5; D gene: .; V gene: TRBV5-1; clone size: .; CDR3 protein: CASSLDRGSNQPQNF; CDR3 DNA: TGCGCCAGCAGCTTGGACAGAGGGAGCAATCAGCCCCAGAATTTT
J gene: TRBJ2-7; D gene: .; V gene: TRBV7-9; clone size: .; CDR3 protein: CASSRRGSYEQYF; CDR3 DNA: TGTGCCAGCAGCCGAAGAGGGAGCTACGAGCAGTACTTC
J gene: TRBJ2-7; D gene: .; V gene: TRBV19; clone size: .; CDR3 protein: CASSIKAGYEQYF; CDR3 DNA: TGTGCCAGTAGTATAAAGGCAGGCTACGAGCAGTACTTC
J gene: TRBJ1-1; D gene: .; V gene: TRBV29-1; clone size: .; CDR3 protein: CSVKGAGPNTEAFF; CDR3 DNA: TGCAGCGTGAAAGGGGCGGGACCGAACACTGAAGCTTTCTTT
J gene: TRBJ1-4; D gene: .; V gene: TRBV7-9; clone size: .; CDR3 protein: CASKSEGHNEKLFF; CDR3 DNA: TGTGCCAGCAAGTCGGAGGGCCATAATGAAAAACTGTTTTTT
J gene: TRBJ2-5; D gene: .; V gene: TRBV19; clone size: .; CDR3 protein: CASSIDLAEETQYF; CDR3 DNA: TGTGCCAGTAGTATAGATTTAGCCGAAGAGACCCAGTACTTC
J gene: TRBJ2-7; D gene: .; V gene: TRBV30; clone size: .; CDR3 protein: CAWITNGGKQYF; CDR3 DNA: TGTGCCTGGATTACAAATGGGGGGAAGCAGTACTTC
J gene: TRBJ2-5; D gene: TRBD1; V gene: TRBV19; clone size: .; CDR3 protein: CASSNTGTGWVETQYF; CDR3 DNA: TGTGCCAGTAGTAACACCGGGACAGGGTGGGTTGAGACCCAGTACTTC
J gene: TRBJ2-5; D gene: TRBD1; V gene: TRBV5-1; clone size: .; CDR3 protein: CASSPGTVFQETQYF; CDR3 DNA: TGCGCCAGCAGCCCCGGGACAGTTTTCCAAGAGACCCAGTACTTC
J gene: TRBJ1-2; D gene: TRBD1; V gene: TRBV5-4; clone size: .; CDR3 protein: CASIRGQGNSGYTF; CDR3 DNA: TGTGCCAGCATTCGGGGACAGGGGAATAGTGGCTACACCTTC
J gene: TRBJ2-1; D gene: .; V gene: TRBV7-9; clone size: .; CDR3 protein: CASSLVLGEDEQFF; CDR3 DNA: TGTGCCAGCAGCTTAGTGCTCGGAGAGGATGAGCAGTTCTTC
J gene: TRBJ1-1; D gene: .; V gene: TRBV7-2; clone size: few; CDR3 protein: CASSLGAGQGCFF; CDR3 DNA: TGTGCCAGCAGCTTAGGGGCGGGGCAGGGATGCTTCTTT
J gene: TRBJ1-6; D gene: TRBD1; V gene: TRBV7-2; clone size: few; CDR3 protein: CASSSRTGQSFLHF; CDR3 DNA: TGTGCCAGCAGTTCTCGGACAGGCCAGTCTTTCCTCCACTTT
J gene: TRBJ2-5; D gene: .; V gene: TRBV7-9; clone size: few; CDR3 protein: CASSLASQSAYF; CDR3 DNA: TGTGCCAGCAGCTTAGCTTCACAATCCGCTTACTTC
J gene: TRBJ1-5; D gene: .; V gene: TRBV6-5; clone size: .; CDR3 protein: CASSSERWSNQPQHF; CDR3 DNA: TGTGCCAGCAGTTCCGAGAGATGGAGCAATCAGCCCCAGCATTTT
J gene: TRBJ1-2; D gene: TRBD1; V gene: TRBV10-1; clone size: .; CDR3 protein: CASTQGAPPWYGYTF; CDR3 DNA: TGCGCCAGCACACAGGGGGCTCCTCCCTGGTATGGCTACACCTTC
J gene: TRBJ2-2; D gene: TRBD1; V gene: TRBV30; clone size: .; CDR3 protein: CAWRGTGINTGELFF; CDR3 DNA: TGTGCCTGGAGGGGGACAGGGATAAACACCGGGGAGCTGTTTTTT
J gene: TRBJ2-5; D gene: .; V gene: TRBV9; clone size: few; CDR3 protein: CASSVFQGPGTQYF; CDR3 DNA: TGTGCCAGCAGCGTATTTCAGGGCCCGGGGACCCAGTACTTC
J gene: TRBJ2-5; D gene: .; V gene: TRBV18; clone size: .; CDR3 protein: CASARTAQETQYF; CDR3 DNA: TGTGCCAGCGCCAGGACTGCCCAAGAGACCCAGTACTTC
J gene: TRBJ1-2; D gene: .; V gene: TRBV5-1; clone size: .; CDR3 protein: CASSLAGPAGGYPF; CDR3 DNA: TGCGCCAGCAGCTTGGCCGGCCCGGCGGGGGGCTACCCCTTC
J gene: TRBJ2-1; D gene: TRBD2; V gene: TRBV19; clone size: .; CDR3 protein: CASSQLAGGYYNEQFF; CDR3 DNA: TGTGCCAGTAGTCAACTAGCGGGGGGTTACTACAATGAGCAGTTCTTC
J gene: TRBJ2-1; D gene: TRBD2; V gene: TRBV6-4; clone size: .; CDR3 protein: CASKLLSGRNYNEQFF; CDR3 DNA: TGTGCCAGCAAATTACTTAGCGGGAGGAACTACAATGAGCAGTTCTTC
J gene: TRBJ1-6; D gene: .; V gene: TRBV10-3; clone size: few; CDR3 protein: CAISESQNSPLHF; CDR3 DNA: TGTGCCATCAGTGAGTCACAGAATTCACCCCTCCACTTT
J gene: TRBJ1-1; D gene: .; V gene: TRBV19; clone size: .; CDR3 protein: CASSSGLNTEAFF; CDR3 DNA: TGTGCCAGTAGTTCAGGATTGAACACTGAAGCTTTCTTT
J gene: TRBJ1-5; D gene: TRBD1; V gene: TRBV7-9; clone size: .; CDR3 protein: CASSPWDRDGQPQHF; CDR3 DNA: TGTGCCAGCAGCCCCTGGGACAGGGATGGTCAGCCCCAGCATTTT
J gene: TRBJ1-6; D gene: TRBD1; V gene: TRBV7-2; clone size: .; CDR3 protein: CASSQGTGDNSPLHF; CDR3 DNA: TGTGCCAGCAGCCAGGGGACAGGTGATAATTCACCCCTCCACTTT
J gene: TRBJ1-2; D gene: .; V gene: TRBV27; clone size: .; CDR3 protein: CASRGVADSRGYTF; CDR3 DNA: TGTGCCAGCAGAGGGGTGGCAGACTCCCGTGGCTACACCTTC
J gene: TRBJ1-3; D gene: .; V gene: TRBV5-4; clone size: .; CDR3 protein: CASSLQVDGNTIYF; CDR3 DNA: TGTGCCAGCAGCTTGCAGGTGGATGGAAACACCATATATTTT
J gene: TRBJ1-2; D gene: TRBD1; V gene: TRBV9; clone size: .; CDR3 protein: CASSPRQGRNYGYTF; CDR3 DNA: TGTGCCAGCAGCCCCCGACAGGGACGAAACTATGGCTACACCTTC
J gene: TRBJ1-4; D gene: TRBD1; V gene: TRBV2; clone size: few; CDR3 protein: CASSQSWTGGVEKLFF; CDR3 DNA: TGTGCCAGCAGTCAATCTTGGACAGGGGGCGTTGAAAAACTGTTTTTT